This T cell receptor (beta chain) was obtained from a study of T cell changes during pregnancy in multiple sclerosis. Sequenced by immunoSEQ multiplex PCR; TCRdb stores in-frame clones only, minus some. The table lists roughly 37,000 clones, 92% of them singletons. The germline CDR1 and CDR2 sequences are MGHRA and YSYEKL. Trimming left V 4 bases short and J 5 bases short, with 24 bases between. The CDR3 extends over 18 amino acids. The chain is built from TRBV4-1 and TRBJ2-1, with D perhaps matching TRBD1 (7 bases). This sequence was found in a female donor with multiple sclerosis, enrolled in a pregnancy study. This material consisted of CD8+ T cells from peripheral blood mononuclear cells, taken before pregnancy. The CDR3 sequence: CASSRTQGGGIVDNEQFF. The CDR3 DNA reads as TGCGCCAGCAGCCGTACCCAGGGGGGCGGGATCGTCGACAATGAGCAGTTCTTC.